The entry that follows covers one TCR beta chain sequence. This record comes from a study of blood T cell repertoires in COVID-19. Study-wide context: Donors in the United States, Italy and Spain gave samples during acute or convalescent COVID-19.

CDR3 length: 16 amino acids. V lost 7 bases to trimming and J lost 3 bases; unmatched junction nucleotides: 5. CDR1 and CDR2 from the germline V gene are SNHLY and FYNNEI. Original processing methods: Estimation of nucleated cell counts was performed using reference gene primer amplification. This table comes from immunoSEQ multiplex PCR, and its TCRdb copy is limited to in-frame clones, with some not included. The DNA gave D and trimming, while V, J and clone size come from that table. The top ten clones hold 25% to 30% of a sample with about 22,000 clones, roughly nine tenths of them seen once. The sequenced sample was peripheral blood. The TCR was taken from a human donor with active COVID-19. The donor label of this sample is uncertain. The genes are TRBV2 and TRBJ2-2, with 13 bases that match TRBD2. DNA of the CDR3: TGTGCCAGCATGTTAGGACTAGCGGGGGACACCGGGGAGCTGTTTTTT. The encoded protein is CASMLGLAGDTGELFF.